This entry concerns a single TCR beta chain. Original processing methods: Estimated nucleated cell counts came from reference gene primer amplification. Using immunoSEQ multiplex PCR, the repertoire was profiled, and TCRdb retains in-frame clones only, with some absent. V and J calls and clone size follow that table, whereas D and trimming were derived from the DNA. The data show more than 110,000 clones, around 80% seen once. The data were taken from a study of blood T cell repertoires in COVID-19. Study details: COVID-19 samples collected from the United States, Italy and Spain covered acute and convalescent phases. Sources were T cells, B-cell-depleted T cells, or PBMCs; the material itself was cDNA or gDNA.

Per the germline V gene, CDR1 is SGHDT and CDR2 is YYEEEE. With 5 bases clipped from V and 2 bases from J, the junction kept 7 bases outside the gene matches. The CDR3 consists of 15 residues. The rearrangement uses TRBV5-6 and TRBJ2-3; TRBD2 matches at 8 bases. This receptor was taken from a woman aged 80 or over with active or convalescent COVID-19. The sample taken for sequencing was peripheral blood. Here the CDR3 DNA reads TGTGCCAGCAGTCCTACTAGCGGCCTCACAGATACGCAGTATTTT. Its protein product is CASSPTSGLTDTQYF.